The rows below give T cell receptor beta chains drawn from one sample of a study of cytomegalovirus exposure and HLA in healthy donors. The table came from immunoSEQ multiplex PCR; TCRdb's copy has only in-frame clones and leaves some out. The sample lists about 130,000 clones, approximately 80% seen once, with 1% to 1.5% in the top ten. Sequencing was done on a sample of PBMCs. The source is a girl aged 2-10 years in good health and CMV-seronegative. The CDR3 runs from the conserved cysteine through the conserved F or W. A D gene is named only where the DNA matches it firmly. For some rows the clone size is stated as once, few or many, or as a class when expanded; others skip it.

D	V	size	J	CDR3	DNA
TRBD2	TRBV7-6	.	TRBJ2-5	CASSRTSGVQETQYF	TGTGCCAGCAGCCGGACTAGCGGAGTCCAAGAGACCCAGTACTTC
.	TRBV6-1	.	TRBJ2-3	CASRESGQPTDTQYF	TGTGCCAGCAGGGAGTCAGGACAGCCCACAGATACGCAGTATTTT
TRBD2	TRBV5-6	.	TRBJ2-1	CASSLGGTSGTDEQFF	TGTGCCAGCAGCTTGGGTGGGACTAGCGGTACGGATGAGCAGTTCTTC
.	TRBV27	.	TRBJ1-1	CASSSDTPVQMNTEAFF	TGTGCCAGCAGTTCGGACACCCCGGTGCAAATGAACACTGAAGCTTTCTTT
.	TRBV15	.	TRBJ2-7	CATSRDLDYLYEQYF	TGTGCCACCAGCAGAGATCTGGACTACCTCTACGAGCAGTACTTC
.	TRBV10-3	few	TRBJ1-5	CAISPTAGSNQPQHF	TGTGCCATCAGCCCGACAGCAGGAAGCAATCAGCCCCAGCATTTT
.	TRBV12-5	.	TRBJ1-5	CASAQNPKADSEGNQPQHF	TGTGCTAGTGCCCAGAACCCCAAGGCGGATTCCGAAGGCAATCAGCCCCAGCATTTT
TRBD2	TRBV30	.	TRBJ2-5	CAWSQDHTSGGSETQYF	TGTGCCTGGAGTCAGGACCATACTAGCGGGGGGTCTGAGACCCAGTACTTC
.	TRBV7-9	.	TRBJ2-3	CASTSGTGGPDTQYF	TGTGCCAGCACCTCAGGGACGGGGGGCCCAGATACGCAGTATTTT
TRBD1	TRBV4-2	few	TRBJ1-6	CASSQPGTGGAKNSPLHF	TGTGCCAGCAGCCAACCCGGGACAGGGGGTGCGAAGAATTCACCCCTCCACTTT
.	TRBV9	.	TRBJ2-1	CASSRPNESQFF	TGTGCCAGCAGCCGCCCCAACGAAAGCCAGTTCTTC
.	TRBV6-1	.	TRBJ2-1	CASSETAYNEQFF	TGTGCCAGCAGTGAAACAGCTTACAATGAGCAGTTCTTC
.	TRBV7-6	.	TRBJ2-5	CASSLALTARVNLLAQYF	TGTGCCAGCAGCTTAGCGCTAACGGCCAGGGTCAATTTGTTGGCCCAGTACTTC
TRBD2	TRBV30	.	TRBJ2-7	CARGGSYEQYF	TGTGCCCGCGGGGGATCTTACGAGCAGTACTTC
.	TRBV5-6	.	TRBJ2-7	CASSLNRQAYEQYF	TGTGCCAGCAGCTTGAATCGACAGGCCTACGAGCAGTACTTC
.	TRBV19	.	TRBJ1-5	CASSMFEGQPQHF	TGTGCCAGTAGTATGTTTGAGGGTCAGCCCCAGCATTTT
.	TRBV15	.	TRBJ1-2	CATSRVRGAEGYTF	TGTGCCACCAGCAGAGTCAGGGGCGCGGAGGGCTACACCTTC
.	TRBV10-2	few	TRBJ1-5	CASSIPGNQPQHF	TGCGCCAGCAGTATACCAGGCAATCAGCCCCAGCATTTT
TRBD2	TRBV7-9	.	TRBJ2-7	CASSLGSQREGYEQYF	TGTGCCAGCAGCTTAGGGAGTCAGCGGGAGGGCTACGAGCAGTACTTC
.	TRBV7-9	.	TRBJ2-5	CASSLSSGQETQYF	TGTGCCAGCAGCTTATCTTCGGGGCAAGAGACCCAGTACTTC
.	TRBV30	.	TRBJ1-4	CAWSVQPLNEKLFF	TGTGCCTGGAGTGTACAACCTTTGAATGAAAAACTGTTTTTT
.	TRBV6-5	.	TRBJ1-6	CASSYSVRGLLSPLHF	TGTGCCAGCAGTTACTCGGTTCGGGGATTACTTTCACCCCTCCACTTT
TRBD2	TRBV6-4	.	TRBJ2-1	CASSGTSEAGEQFF	TGTGCCAGCAGTGGGACTAGCGAGGCCGGTGAGCAGTTCTTC
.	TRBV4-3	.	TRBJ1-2	CASSQGRAVYGYTF	TGCGCCAGCAGCCAAGGTCGAGCTGTGTATGGCTACACCTTC
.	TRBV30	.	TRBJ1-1	CAWEGQMNTEAFF	TGTGCCTGGGAAGGACAGATGAACACTGAAGCTTTCTTT
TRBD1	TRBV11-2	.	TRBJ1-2	CASSPLPGRQGRYTF	TGTGCCAGCAGCCCCCTCCCGGGGCGACAGGGGAGGTACACCTTC
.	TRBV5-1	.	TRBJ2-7	CASSLGSGESYEQYF	TGCGCCAGCAGCTTAGGTTCGGGAGAGAGCTACGAGCAGTACTTC
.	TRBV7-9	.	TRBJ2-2	CASSLASGPTGELFF	TGTGCCAGCAGCTTAGCCAGCGGTCCCACCGGGGAGCTGTTTTTT
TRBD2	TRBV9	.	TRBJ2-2	CASSVPGGAATGELFF	TGTGCCAGCAGCGTCCCGGGGGGGGCGGCCACCGGGGAGCTGTTTTTT
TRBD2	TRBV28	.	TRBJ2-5	CASSFHPRTSDTKETQYF	TGTGCCAGCAGTTTCCACCCCAGGACTAGCGATACGAAAGAGACCCAGTACTTC
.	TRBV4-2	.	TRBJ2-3	CASSQPGSQGYTDTQYF	TGTGCCAGCAGCCAGCCCGGGTCCCAGGGATACACAGATACGCAGTATTTT
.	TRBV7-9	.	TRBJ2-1	CASSLTRGRDEQFF	TGTGCCAGCAGCTTGACTAGAGGTAGGGATGAGCAGTTCTTC
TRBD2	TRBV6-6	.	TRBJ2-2	CATTSGNPYTGELFF	TGTGCCACCACGAGCGGGAACCCGTACACCGGGGAGCTGTTTTTT
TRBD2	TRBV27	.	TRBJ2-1	CASSRSLALNEQFF	TGTGCCAGCAGTCGTTCACTAGCGCTGAATGAGCAGTTCTTC
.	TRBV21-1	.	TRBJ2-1	CASSKVGFTAGGYNEQFF	TGTGCCAGCAGCAAAGTAGGTTTTACAGCGGGAGGCTACAATGAGCAGTTCTTC
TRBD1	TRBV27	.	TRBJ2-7	CASAPVRDRVFFNALKAYEQYF	TGTGCCAGCGCTCCGGTTCGGGACAGGGTTTTTTTCAACGCTCTGAAAGCCTACGAGCAGTACTTC